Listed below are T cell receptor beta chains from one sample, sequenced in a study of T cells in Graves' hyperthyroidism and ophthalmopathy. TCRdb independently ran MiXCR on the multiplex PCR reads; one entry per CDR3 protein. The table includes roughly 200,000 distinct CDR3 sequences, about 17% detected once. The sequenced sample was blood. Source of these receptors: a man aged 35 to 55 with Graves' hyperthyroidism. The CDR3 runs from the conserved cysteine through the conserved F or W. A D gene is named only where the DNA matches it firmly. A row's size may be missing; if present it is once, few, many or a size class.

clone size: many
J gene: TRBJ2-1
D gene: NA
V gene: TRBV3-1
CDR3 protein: CASSLTWESYNEQFF
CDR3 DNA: TGTGCCAGCAGCCTGACCTGGGAGTCCTACAATGAGCAGTTCTTC

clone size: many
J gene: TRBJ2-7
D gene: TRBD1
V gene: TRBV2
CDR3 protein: CASSYRGRLDEQYF
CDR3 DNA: TGTGCCAGCAGTTACAGGGGGCGGCTGGACGAGCAGTACTTC

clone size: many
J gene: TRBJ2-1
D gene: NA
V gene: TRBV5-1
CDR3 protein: CASSLVFETGYNEQFF
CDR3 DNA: TGCGCCAGCAGCTTGGTTTTTGAGACAGGCTACAATGAGCAGTTCTTC

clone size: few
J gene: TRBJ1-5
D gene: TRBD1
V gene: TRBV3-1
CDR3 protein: CASSRTGGGNQPQHF
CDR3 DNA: TGTGCCAGCAGCCGGACAGGGGGCGGCAATCAGCCCCAGCATTTT

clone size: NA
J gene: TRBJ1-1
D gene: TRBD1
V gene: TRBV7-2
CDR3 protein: CASNRQGRGDPEAFF
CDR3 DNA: TGTGCCAGCAACCGACAGGGGAGGGGTGACCCTGAAGCTTTCTTT

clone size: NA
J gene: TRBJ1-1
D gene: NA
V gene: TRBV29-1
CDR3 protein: CSGSFNKEAFF
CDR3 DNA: TGCAGCGGGAGCTTCAACAAGGAAGCTTTCTTT

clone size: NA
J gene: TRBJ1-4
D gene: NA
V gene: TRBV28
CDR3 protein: CAISIFGKPTNEKLFF
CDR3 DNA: TGTGCCATCTCAATCTTTGGGAAACCAACTAATGAAAAACTGTTTTTT

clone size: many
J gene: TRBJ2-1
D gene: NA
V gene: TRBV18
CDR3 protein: CASSPPTGTYNEQFF
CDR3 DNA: TGTGCCAGCTCACCACCGACCGGGACCTACAATGAGCAGTTCTTC

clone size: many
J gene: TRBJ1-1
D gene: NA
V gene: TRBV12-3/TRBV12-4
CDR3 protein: CASSKGRVNTEAFF
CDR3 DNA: TGTGCCAGCAGCAAAGGACGGGTAAACACTGAAGCTTTCTTT

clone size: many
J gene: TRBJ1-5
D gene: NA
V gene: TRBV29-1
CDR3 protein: CSAGPPGKGNQPQHF
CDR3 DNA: TGCAGTGCAGGACCCCCCGGGAAGGGCAATCAGCCCCAGCATTTT

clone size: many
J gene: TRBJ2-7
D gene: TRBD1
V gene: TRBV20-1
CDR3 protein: CSARDRGPYEQYF
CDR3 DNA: TGCAGTGCGCGGGACAGGGGACCCTACGAGCAGTACTTC

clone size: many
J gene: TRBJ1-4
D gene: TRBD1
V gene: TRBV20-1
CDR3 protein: CSARTGGTGREKLFF
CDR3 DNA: TGCAGTGCTAGAACCGGGGGGACAGGGAGGGAAAAACTGTTTTTT

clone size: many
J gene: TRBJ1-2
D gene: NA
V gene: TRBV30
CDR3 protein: CAWSLNYGYTF
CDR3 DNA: TGTGCCTGGTCCCTTAACTATGGCTACACCTTC

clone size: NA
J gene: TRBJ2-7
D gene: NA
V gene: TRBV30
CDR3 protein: CAWTQGSTYEQYF
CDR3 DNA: TGTGCCTGGACTCAGGGGTCAACCTACGAGCAGTACTTC

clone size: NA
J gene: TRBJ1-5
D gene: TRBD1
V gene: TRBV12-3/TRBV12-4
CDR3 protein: CASRGGVTGGNQPQHF
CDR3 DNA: TGTGCCAGCAGGGGGGGGGTGACAGGGGGAAATCAGCCCCAGCATTTT

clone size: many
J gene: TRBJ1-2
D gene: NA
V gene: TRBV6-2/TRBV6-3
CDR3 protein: CASSLPDSNYGYTF
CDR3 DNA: TGTGCCAGCAGCCTACCCGACAGTAACTATGGCTACACCTTC

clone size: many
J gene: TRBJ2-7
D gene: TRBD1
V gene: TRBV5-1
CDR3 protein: CASSLGQGIYSEQYF
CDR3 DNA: TGCGCCAGCAGCTTGGGACAGGGGATATACTCCGAGCAGTACTTC

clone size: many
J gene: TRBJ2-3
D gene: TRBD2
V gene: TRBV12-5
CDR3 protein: CASGRGGSKADTQYF
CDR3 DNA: TGTGCTAGTGGTCGCGGGGGAAGCAAGGCAGATACGCAGTATTTT

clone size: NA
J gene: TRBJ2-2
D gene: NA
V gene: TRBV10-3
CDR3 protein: CAIRPEAGELFF
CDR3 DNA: TGTGCCATCAGACCCGAAGCCGGGGAGCTGTTTTTT

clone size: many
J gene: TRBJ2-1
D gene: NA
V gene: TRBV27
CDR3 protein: CASSLSWSAHNEQFF
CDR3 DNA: TGTGCCAGCAGTTTATCGTGGAGCGCCCACAATGAGCAGTTCTTC

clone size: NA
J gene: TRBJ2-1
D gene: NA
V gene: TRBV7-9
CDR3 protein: CASSPGSGQFTHEQFF
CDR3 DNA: TGTGCCAGCAGCCCCGGGAGCGGTCAATTCACCCATGAGCAGTTCTTC

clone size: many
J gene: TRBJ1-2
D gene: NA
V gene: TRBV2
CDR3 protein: CASGDYGYTF
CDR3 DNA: TGTGCCAGCGGGGACTATGGCTACACCTTC